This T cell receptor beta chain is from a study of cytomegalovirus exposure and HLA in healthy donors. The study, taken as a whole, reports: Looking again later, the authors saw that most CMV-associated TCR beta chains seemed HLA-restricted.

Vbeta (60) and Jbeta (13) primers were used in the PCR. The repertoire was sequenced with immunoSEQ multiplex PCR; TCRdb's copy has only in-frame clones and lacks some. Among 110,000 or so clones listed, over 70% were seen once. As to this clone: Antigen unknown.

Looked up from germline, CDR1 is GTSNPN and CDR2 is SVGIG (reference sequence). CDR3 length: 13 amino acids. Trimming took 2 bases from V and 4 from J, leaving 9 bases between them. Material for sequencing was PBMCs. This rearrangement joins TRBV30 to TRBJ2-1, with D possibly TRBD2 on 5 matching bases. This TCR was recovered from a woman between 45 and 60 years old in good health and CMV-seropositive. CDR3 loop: CAWSTREYNEQFF. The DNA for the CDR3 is TGTGCCTGGAGTACTAGAGAATACAATGAGCAGTTCTTC.